This T cell receptor beta chain originates from a study of blood T cell repertoires in COVID-19. Study summary: Samples of COVID-19 (acute and convalescent) were obtained from the United States, Italy and Spain. T cells, B-cell-depleted T cells, or PBMCs supplied cDNA or gDNA.

V lost 2 bases to trimming and J lost 8 bases, with 6 bases between them. The CDR3 runs to 11 residues. Assay: immunoSEQ multiplex PCR; the TCRdb copy retains only in-frame clones and omits some. The sample carries approximately 300,000 clones, approximately 82% recorded once. V and J are TRBV12-3 or TRBV12-4 and TRBJ1-1; D gene unclear. Sample: peripheral blood. The receptor was isolated from a woman between 45 and 65 years old with acute or convalescent COVID-19. Here the CDR3 DNA reads TGTGCCAGCAGTTTATGGCAAGAAGCTTTCTTT. Translation: CASSLWQEAFF.